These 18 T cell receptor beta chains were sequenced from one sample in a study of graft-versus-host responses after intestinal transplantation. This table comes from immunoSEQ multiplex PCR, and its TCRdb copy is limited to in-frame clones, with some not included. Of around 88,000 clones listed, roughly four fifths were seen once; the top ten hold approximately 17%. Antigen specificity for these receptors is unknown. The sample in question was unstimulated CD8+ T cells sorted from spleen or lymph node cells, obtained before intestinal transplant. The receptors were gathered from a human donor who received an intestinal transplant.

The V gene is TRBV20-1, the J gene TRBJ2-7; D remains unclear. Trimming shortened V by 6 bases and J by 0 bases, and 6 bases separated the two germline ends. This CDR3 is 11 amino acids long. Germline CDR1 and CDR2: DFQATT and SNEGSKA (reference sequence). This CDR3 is CSALRSYEQYF. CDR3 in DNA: TGCAGTGCCCTCCGCTCCTACGAGCAGTACTTC.

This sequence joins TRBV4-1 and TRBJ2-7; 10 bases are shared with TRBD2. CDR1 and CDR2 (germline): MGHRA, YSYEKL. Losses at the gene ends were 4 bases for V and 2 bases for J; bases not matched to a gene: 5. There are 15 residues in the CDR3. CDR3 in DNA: TGCGCCAGCAGCCCCATAGCGGGAGGCACCTACGAGCAGTACTTC. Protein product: CASSPIAGGTYEQYF.

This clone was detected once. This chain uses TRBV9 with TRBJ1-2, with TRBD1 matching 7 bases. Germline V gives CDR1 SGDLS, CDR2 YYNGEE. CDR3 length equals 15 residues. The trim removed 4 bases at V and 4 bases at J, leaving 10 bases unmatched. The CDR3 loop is CASSLPRTGSYGYTF. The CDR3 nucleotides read TGTGCCAGCAGCCTACCCCGGACAGGAAGCTATGGCTACACCTTC.

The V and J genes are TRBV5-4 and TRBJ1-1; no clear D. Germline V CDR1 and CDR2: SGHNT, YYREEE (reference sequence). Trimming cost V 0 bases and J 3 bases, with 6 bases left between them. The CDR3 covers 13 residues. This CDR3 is CASSLVTDTEAFF. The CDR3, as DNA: TGTGCCAGCAGCTTGGTAACGGACACTGAAGCTTTCTTT.

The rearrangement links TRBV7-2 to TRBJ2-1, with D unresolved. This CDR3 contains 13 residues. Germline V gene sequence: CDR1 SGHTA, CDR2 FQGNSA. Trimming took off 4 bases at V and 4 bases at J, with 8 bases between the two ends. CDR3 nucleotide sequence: TGTGCCAGCAGCTGGACGAATTACAATGAGCAGTTCTTC. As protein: CASSWTNYNEQFF.

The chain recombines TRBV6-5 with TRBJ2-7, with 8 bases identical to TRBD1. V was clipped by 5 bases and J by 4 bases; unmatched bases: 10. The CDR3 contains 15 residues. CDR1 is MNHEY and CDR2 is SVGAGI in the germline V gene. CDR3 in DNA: TGTGCCAGCAGTGCTCCAGGGGGCGCGGGGTACGAGCAGTACTTC. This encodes CASSAPGGAGYEQYF.

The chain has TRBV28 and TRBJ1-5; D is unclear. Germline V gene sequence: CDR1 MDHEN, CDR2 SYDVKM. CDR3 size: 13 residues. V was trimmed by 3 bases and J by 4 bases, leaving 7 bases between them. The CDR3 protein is CASSFPANQPQHF. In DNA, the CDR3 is TGTGCCAGCAGTTTCCCCGCTAATCAGCCCCAGCATTTT.

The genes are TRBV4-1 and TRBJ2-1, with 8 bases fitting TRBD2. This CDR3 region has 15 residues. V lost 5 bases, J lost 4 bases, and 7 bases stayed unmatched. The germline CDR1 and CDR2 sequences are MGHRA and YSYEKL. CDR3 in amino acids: CASSLSGGPYNEQFF. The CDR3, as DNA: TGCGCCAGCAGCTTAAGCGGGGGCCCTTACAATGAGCAGTTCTTC.

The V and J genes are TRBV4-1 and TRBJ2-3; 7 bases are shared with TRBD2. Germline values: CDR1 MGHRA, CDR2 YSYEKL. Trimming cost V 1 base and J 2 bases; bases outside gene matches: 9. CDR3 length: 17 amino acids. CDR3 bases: TGCGCCAGCAGCCAAGGGGGGGGGACTTTACCCACAGATACGCAGTATTTT. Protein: CASSQGGGTLPTDTQYF.

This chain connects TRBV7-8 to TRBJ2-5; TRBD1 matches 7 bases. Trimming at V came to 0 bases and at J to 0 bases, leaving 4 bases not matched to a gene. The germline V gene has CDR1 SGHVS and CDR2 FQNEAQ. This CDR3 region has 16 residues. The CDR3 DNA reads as TGTGCCAGCAGCTTAGCGACAGGGTGGTACCAAGAGACCCAGTACTTC. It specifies CASSLATGWYQETQYF.

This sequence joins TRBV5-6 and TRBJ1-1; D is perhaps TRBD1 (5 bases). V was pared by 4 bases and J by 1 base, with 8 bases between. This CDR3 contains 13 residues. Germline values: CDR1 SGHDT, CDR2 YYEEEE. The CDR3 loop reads CASSIQGNTEAFF. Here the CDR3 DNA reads TGTGCCAGCAGCATCCAGGGGAACACTGAAGCTTTCTTT.

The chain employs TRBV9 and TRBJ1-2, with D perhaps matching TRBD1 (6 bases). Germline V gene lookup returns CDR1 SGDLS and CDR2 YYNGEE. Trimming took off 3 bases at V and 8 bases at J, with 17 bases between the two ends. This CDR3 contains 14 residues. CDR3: CASSADSVSLGYTF. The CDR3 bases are TGTGCCAGCAGCGCGGACAGCGTCTCGCTCGGCTACACCTTC.

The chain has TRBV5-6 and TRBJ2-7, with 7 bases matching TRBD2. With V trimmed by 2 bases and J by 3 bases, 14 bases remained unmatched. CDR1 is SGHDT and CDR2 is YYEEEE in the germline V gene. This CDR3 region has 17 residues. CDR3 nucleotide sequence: TGTGCCAGCAGCTTATGGGGTAGGGCTAGCGGATTCTACGAGCAGTACTTC. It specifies CASSLWGRASGFYEQYF.

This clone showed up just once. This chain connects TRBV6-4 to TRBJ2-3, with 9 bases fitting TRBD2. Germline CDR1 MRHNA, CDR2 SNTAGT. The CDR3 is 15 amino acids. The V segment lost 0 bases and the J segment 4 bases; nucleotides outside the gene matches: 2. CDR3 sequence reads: CASSDSRGGPDTQYF. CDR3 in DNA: TGTGCCAGCAGTGACTCGCGGGGGGGCCCAGATACGCAGTATTTT.

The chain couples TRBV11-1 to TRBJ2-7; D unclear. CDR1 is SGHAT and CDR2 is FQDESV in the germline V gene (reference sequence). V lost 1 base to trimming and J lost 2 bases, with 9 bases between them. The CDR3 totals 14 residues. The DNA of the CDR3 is TGTGCCAGCAGCTTAGGCCACCGGGCCTACGAGCAGTACTTC. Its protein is CASSLGHRAYEQYF.

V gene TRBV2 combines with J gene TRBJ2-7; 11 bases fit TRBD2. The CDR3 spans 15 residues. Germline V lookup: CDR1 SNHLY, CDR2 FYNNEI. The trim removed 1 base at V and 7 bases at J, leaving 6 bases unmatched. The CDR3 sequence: CASSEELAGEGEQYF. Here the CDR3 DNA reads TGTGCCAGCAGTGAAGAACTAGCGGGAGAGGGGGAGCAGTACTTC.

The CDR3 protein is CASSLVGTTNQPQHF. CDR3 sequence (DNA): TGTGCCAGCAGCCTAGTGGGGACAACCAATCAGCCCCAGCATTTT. The J gene is TRBJ1-5, the V gene TRBV5-5; D might be TRBD1 (6 bases). Trimming pared 4 bases from V and 3 bases from J, leaving 14 bases between. CDR1 and CDR2 from the germline V gene are SGHKS and YYEKEE (reference sequence). CDR3 length equals 15 residues.

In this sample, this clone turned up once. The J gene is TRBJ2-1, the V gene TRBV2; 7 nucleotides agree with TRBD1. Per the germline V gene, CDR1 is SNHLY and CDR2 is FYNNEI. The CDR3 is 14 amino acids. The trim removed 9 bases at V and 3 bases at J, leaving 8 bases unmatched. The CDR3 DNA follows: TGTGCCAGAAAACAGGGGAATGGCTACAATGAGCAGTTCTTC. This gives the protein CARKQGNGYNEQFF. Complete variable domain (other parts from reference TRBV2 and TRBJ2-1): EPEVTQTPSHQVTQMGQEVILRCVPISNHLYFYWYRQILGQKVEFLVSFYNNEISEKSEIFDDQFSVERPDGSNFTLKIRSTKLEDSAMYFCARKQGNGYNEQFFGPGTRLTVL.